These 21 T cell receptor beta chains originate from one sample sequenced in a study of CD4 T cells in relation to SARS-CoV-2 and coronaviruses. These receptors have no identified antigens. TCRdb's copy holds only in-frame clones and misses some; the assay was immunoSEQ multiplex PCR. The table lists roughly 20,000 clones, 74% of them singletons. The unexposed donors gave CD4+ T cells in 2011-2018, prior to COVID-19. Isolation of CD4+ T cells took place after about 9 days in culture. The sample was CD4+ T cells from PBMCs, cultured in vitro. The receptors were gathered from a human donor in good health.

V gene TRBV24-1 combines with J gene TRBJ2-3, with no clear D. The CDR3 covers 13 residues. In germline, CDR1 is KGHDR, CDR2 SFDVKD. V lost 4 bases and J 4 bases, leaving 8 bases between the germline ends. The CDR3 DNA sequence: TGTGCCACCAGTGACCCTAATTCAGATACGCAGTATTTT. Amino acids: CATSDPNSDTQYF.

J is TRBJ1-2 and V is TRBV30; the match to TRBD1 covers 7 bases. The CDR3 is 16 residues long. Trimming took 2 bases from V and 4 from J; bases not matched to a gene: 13. Germline CDR1 is GTSNPN and CDR2 is SVGIG (reference sequence). The CDR3 region has the DNA TGTGCCTGGAGTCTCACGCAGACAGGGAGAGTCTATGGCTACACCTTC. The encoded protein is CAWSLTQTGRVYGYTF.

In this sample, this clone turned up once. The rearrangement uses TRBV6-1 and TRBJ1-1; the D is unclear. The CDR3 sequence is 13 residues long. CDR1 MNHNS and CDR2 SASEGT come from the germline V gene. V shed 2 bases and J shed 4 bases, with 8 bases lying between them. Here the CDR3 reads CASSEHVSTEAFF. CDR3 nucleotides: TGTGCCAGCAGTGAACATGTGAGCACTGAAGCTTTCTTT.

By sample share, this clone is medium-sized (0.01 to 0.1%). This chain connects TRBV4-2 to TRBJ2-4; D gene uncertain. V lost 1 base, J lost 9 bases, and 16 bases lay in between. Germline CDR1 reads LGHNA; CDR2 reads YNFKEQ. The CDR3 consists of 15 residues. The CDR3 DNA follows: TGTGCCAGCAGCCAAGGACTTGAGGCTACGTCCATTCAGTACTTC. It yields the protein CASSQGLEATSIQYF.

This rearrangement joins TRBV2 to TRBJ2-4; D is perhaps TRBD1 (6 bases). The CDR3 has 12 residues. V dropped 8 bases and J dropped 10 bases, with 15 bases sitting between them. Germline CDR1 is SNHLY and CDR2 is FYNNEI. The DNA for the CDR3 is TGTGCCAGCCAGGGGCAGGGTGGGATTCAGTACTTC. It yields the protein CASQGQGGIQYF.

The chain recombines TRBV10-1 with TRBJ1-1; 7 bases align to TRBD1. The CDR3 spans 13 residues. The germline V gene has CDR1 WNHNN and CDR2 SYGVQD (reference sequence). Trimming removed 1 base from V and 10 bases from J; junction bases left unmatched: 6. The CDR3 sequence is CASSEWSEGAAFF. The CDR3 coding sequence is TGCGCCAGCAGTGAGTGGTCTGAGGGGGCAGCTTTCTTT.

J is TRBJ2-7 and V is TRBV5-6; no firm D call. In germline, CDR1 is SGHDT, CDR2 YYEEEE. This CDR3 contains 11 residues. V dropped 5 bases and J dropped 7 bases, with 10 bases sitting between them. CDR3 coding DNA: TGTGCCAGCAGTTTCCTGGGGGAGCAGTACTTC. Its translation is CASSFLGEQYF.

About this clone: The sample has other DNA sequences that encode this CDR3 too. The chain uses TRBV11-3 and TRBJ1-3; TRBD1 aligns across 9 bases. CDR1 is SGHNT, CDR2 YENEEA, per germline. The CDR3 has 15 amino acids. V shed 5 bases and J 2 bases; nucleotides not matched to a gene: 4. CDR3 region: CASSPGQGPGNTIYF. The DNA for the CDR3 is TGTGCCAGCAGCCCGGGACAGGGCCCTGGAAACACCATATATTTT.

The DNA for the CDR3 is TGCAGTGCTAGTAAACTAGCGGGACTGCAGTACTTC. This translates into CSASKLAGLQYF. This chain links TRBV20-1 with TRBJ2-7; 10 positions match TRBD2. V lost 3 bases to trimming and J lost 9 bases; unmatched junction nucleotides: 5. The CDR3 loop spans 12 amino acids. The germline CDR1 and CDR2 sequences are DFQATT and SNEGSKA (reference sequence).

The CDR3 here is CAISGTNTGELFF. In nucleotides, the CDR3 is TGTGCCATCAGTGGAACGAACACCGGGGAGCTGTTTTTT. The chain combines TRBV10-3 with TRBJ2-2; the D is unclear. Germline values: CDR1 ENHRY, CDR2 SYGVKD. The CDR3 has 13 residues. Trimming stripped 4 bases from V and 0 bases from J, with 3 bases between.

This clone is labeled large. This rearrangement joins TRBV30 to TRBJ2-3; TRBD2 matches 7 bases. In germline, CDR1 is GTSNPN, CDR2 SVGIG (reference sequence). V shed 2 bases, J shed 6 bases, and the junction held 5 bases outside the gene matches. This CDR3 region has 13 residues. CDR3 bases: TGTGCCTGGAGTAGCGGGGCGCCCGATACGCAGTATTTT. Encoded protein: CAWSSGAPDTQYF.

The rearrangement uses TRBV5-1 and TRBJ2-2; 8 bases are a match to TRBD2. V trimming: 1 base; J trimming: 4 bases; junction bases outside the gene matches: 0. CDR3 size: 14 residues. Germline V gene lookup returns CDR1 SGHRS and CDR2 YFSETQ. CDR3 DNA: TGCGCCAGCAGCTTGAGCGGGAGCACCGGGGAGCTGTTTTTT. It yields the protein CASSLSGSTGELFF.

The V and J genes are TRBV19 and TRBJ1-5; 7 bases align to TRBD1. The CDR3 spans 16 residues. Germline V CDR1 and CDR2: LNHDA, SQIVND (reference sequence). V gave up 5 bases and J gave up 0 bases; unmatched junction bases: 7. The CDR3 DNA reads TGTGCCAGTAGTGCGACAGGGAAACGTAGCAATCAGCCCCAGCATTTT. Translating gives CASSATGKRSNQPQHF.

This clone is medium-sized. The V and J genes are TRBV29-1 and TRBJ1-2, with D tentatively TRBD1 (5 bases). This CDR3 contains 13 residues. Trimming pared 7 bases from V and 2 bases from J, leaving 14 bases between. Germline V gives CDR1 SQVTM, CDR2 ANQGSEA. The CDR3 nucleotides are TGCAGCGCCCCGACAGACTCAAACTATGGCTACACCTTC. It translates to CSAPTDSNYGYTF.

This clone was seen once. The chain recombines TRBV7-3 with TRBJ2-7, with D tentatively TRBD1 or TRBD2 (5 bases each). V lost 3 bases, J lost 4 bases, and 16 bases lay in between. This CDR3 contains 15 residues. The germline gives CDR1 SGHTA, CDR2 FQGTGA. As DNA, the CDR3 is TGTGCCAGCAGCTTGAGGGGCGGGTCGAGTTACGAGCAGTACTTC. Encoded protein: CASSLRGGSSYEQYF. Full variable domain (outside the CDR3, taken from reference TRBV7-3 and TRBJ2-7): GAGVSQTPSNKVTEKGKYVELRCDPISGHTALYWYRQSLGQGPEFLIYFQGTGAADDSGLPNDRFFAVRPEGSVSTLKIQRTERGDSAVYLCASSLRGGSSYEQYFGPGTRLTVT.

V usage is TRBV27 and J usage is TRBJ1-2; the D is unclear. The CDR3 loop spans 13 amino acids. V lost 1 base to trimming and J lost 7 bases, with 10 bases between them. Germline CDR1 is MNHEY and CDR2 is SMNVEV (reference sequence). The chain's CDR3 is CASSLLGGGGYTF. In nucleotides, the CDR3 is TGTGCCAGCAGTTTATTGGGTGGAGGTGGCTACACCTTC.

This clone appeared a few times. The V gene is TRBV7-6, the J gene TRBJ2-2; 7 bases map to TRBD2. CDR3 length: 16 residues. V lost 2 bases, J lost 7 bases, and 10 bases stayed unmatched. Germline assignment: CDR1 SGHVS and CDR2 FNYEAQ. CDR3 protein: CASSLSGPGGIGELFF. The CDR3 region has the DNA TGTGCCAGCAGCTTATCGGGCCCCGGGGGGATCGGGGAGCTGTTTTTT.

The J gene is TRBJ2-5, the V gene TRBV10-3; TRBD2 agrees at 11 bases. The CDR3 loop spans 18 amino acids. V gave up 8 bases and J gave up 2 bases; unmatched junction bases: 16. Looked up from germline, CDR1 is ENHRY and CDR2 is SYGVKD. This chain's CDR3 is CAIAQVGLADLFQETQYF. The CDR3 DNA is TGTGCCATCGCGCAGGTGGGACTAGCGGATCTCTTTCAAGAGACCCAGTACTTC.

The genes are TRBV27 and TRBJ1-1; D uncertain. The CDR3 extends over 17 amino acids. CDR1 MNHEY and CDR2 SMNVEV come from the germline V gene (reference sequence). The ends were cut back, 2 bases at V and 4 bases at J, with 20 bases in the middle. CDR3 DNA sequence: TGTGCCAGCAGTTTAGTAGGGAGGGCCTCTAAGGGCACTGAAGCTTTCTTT. This translates into CASSLVGRASKGTEAFF.

The J gene is TRBJ2-1, the V gene TRBV10-3; D may match TRBD1 or TRBD2 (6 bases each). Germline CDR1 ENHRY, CDR2 SYGVKD. This CDR3 spans 13 amino acids. Trimming pared 8 bases from V and 7 bases from J, leaving 15 bases between. CDR3 sequence: CAIHKGGSNEQFF. The DNA of the CDR3 is TGTGCCATCCATAAAGGGGGGTCGAATGAGCAGTTCTTC.

In this sample, this clone turned up once. V and J are TRBV10-3 and TRBJ2-3; no definite D call. The V end was cut by 0 bases, the J end by 6 bases, with 13 bases between. The CDR3 is 15 amino acids. In germline, CDR1 is ENHRY, CDR2 SYGVKD. CDR3 sequence reads: CAISESVVVWDTQYF. CDR3 bases: TGTGCCATCAGTGAGTCGGTGGTAGTTTGGGATACGCAGTATTTT.